This T cell receptor beta chain was obtained from a study of read filtering for tumor transcriptome and immune sequencing. This library used around 400 ng RNA and molecular barcoded adaptors spanning alpha/delta and beta/gamma chains. TCRdb independently ran MiXCR on the reads; one entry per CDR3 protein. The sample includes 62,000 or so distinct CDR3 sequences, approximately 15% seen only once; the top ten take 45% to 50%. This clonotype was counted only a few times. A much larger clone differs by one base, so this may be a read error. The CDR3 extends over 14 amino acids. V was shortened by 7 bases and J by 7 bases, with 17 bases between the two germline ends. Germline-derived CDR1 and CDR2 are MGHDK and SYGVNS.

Sequencing was performed on a population of CD138-negative cells sorted from bone marrow. The chain couples TRBV25-1 to TRBJ2-1; D not certain. This receptor was taken from a donor over 35 with multiple myeloma. The CDR3 here is CASTGQTRTNEQFF. The CDR3 DNA follows: TGTGCCAGCACCGGTCAGACAAGGACGAATGAGCAGTTCTTC.